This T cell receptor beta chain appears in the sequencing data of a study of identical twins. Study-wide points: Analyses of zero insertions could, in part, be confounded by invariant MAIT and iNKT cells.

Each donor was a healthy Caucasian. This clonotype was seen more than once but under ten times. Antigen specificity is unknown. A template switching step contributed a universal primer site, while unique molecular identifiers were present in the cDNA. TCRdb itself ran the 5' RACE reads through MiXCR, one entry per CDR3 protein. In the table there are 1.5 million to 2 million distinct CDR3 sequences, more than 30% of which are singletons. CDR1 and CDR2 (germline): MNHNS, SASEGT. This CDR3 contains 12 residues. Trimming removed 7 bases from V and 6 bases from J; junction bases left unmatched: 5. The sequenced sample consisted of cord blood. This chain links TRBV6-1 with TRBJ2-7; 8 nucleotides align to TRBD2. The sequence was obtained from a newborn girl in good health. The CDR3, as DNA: TGTGCCAGCACCCTAAGCGGGAGCGAGCAGTACTTC. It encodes CASTLSGSEQYF.